The T cell receptor (beta chain) under discussion was sequenced for a study of blood T cell repertoires in COVID-19. At the level of the study: The analysed material was cDNA or gDNA that came from T cells, B-cell-depleted T cells, or PBMCs.

TCRdb's copy holds only in-frame clones and misses some; the assay was immunoSEQ multiplex PCR. The sample comprises 200,000 to 250,000 clones, around 90% of which are singletons, and approximately 1.8% rests with the top ten. The CDR3 totals 15 residues. Germline V gene data show CDR1 as MGHRA and CDR2 as YSYEKL. Trimming removed 5 bases at V and 3 bases at J, with 16 bases between. V and J are TRBV4-1 and TRBJ1-1; D might be TRBD1 (6 bases). Sample: peripheral blood. The receptor was isolated from a man in his 70s with acute or convalescent COVID-19. CDR3 region: CASSTPTGWDTEAFF. CDR3 bases: TGCGCCAGCAGCACACCGACAGGATGGGACACTGAAGCTTTCTTT.